This T cell receptor (beta chain) was identified in a study of shared clonotypes between healthy human individuals (dated by TCRdb to about 2020). Some background on the complete study: The cohort comprised a couple of women and a few men aged 18 to 49 years. To estimate repertoire size and how much clonotypes are shared between individuals, the study performed deep sequencing of blood TCR repertoires from about five healthy adults. Per donor, leukapheresis produced somewhere between about 0.85 and 10 billion PBMCs. To increase sequencing depth and limit assay-specific biases, different laboratories used diverse techniques to prepare libraries and sequence TCR repertoires. Per donor, three plates each were used for CD4 naive and CD4 memory, two for CD8 naive, and one for CD8 memory.

CD8 naive samples consisted of CD45RO-negative cells that were positively selected for CCR7, yielding a CD45RA+CCR7+ population without TemRA cells. Donors were healthy HIV-negative adults with no recently reported acute infections or vaccinations. Every donor was a Caucasian adult residing in Nashville, Tennessee, USA. Blood was obtained by leukapheresis, after which PBMCs were separated by Ficoll-Histopaque density gradient centrifugation and cryopreserved in liquid nitrogen vapor phase. Purity and quantity of every magnetically sorted T cell population were checked by analytical flow cytometry. Genomic DNA was isolated from every sorted fraction and measured by UV absorbance on a Nanodrop 2000c. Concerning this clone: Its antigen is unknown. No qualities accompany the bases; no much larger clone lies one base away.

V has 3 bases trimmed and J has 5 bases trimmed; junction bases matching no gene number 12. Via the germline V gene, CDR1 is SGDLS and CDR2 YYNGEE. The CDR3 sequence holds 17 residues, the cysteine and phenylalanine included. The sequence is cut down to CDR3 DNA, 51 bases in frame from base 1. Using the deep immunoSEQ assay, TCR CDR3 regions were amplified from genomic DNA by multiplex PCR. Genomic DNA extracted from each cell subset was distributed evenly over all wells of several immunoSEQ 96-well plates, and each plate served as one replicate. For sorted subsets, each replicate PCR was loaded with around 200 ng genomic DNA, equivalent to 32,000 or so T cell genomes. The purified libraries were quantified using a Qubit 3.0 fluorometer, sized with a Bioanalyzer 2100, and then quantified again using the KAPA Library Quantification kit. Every immunoSEQ 96-well plate was sequenced on a dedicated single-read 150-cycle Illumina NextSeq 550 flow cell. As for the original processing: The immunoSEQ output contained only junctional sequences without quality scores, so filtering could not match that applied to full-length reads. Sequences were annotated with PyIR, a Python wrapper for IgBLAST v1.9, and V/J genes and CDR3 were assigned using IMGT germline references. Any read was removed if the V/J assignment was weak (E-value above 1e-6), the CDR3 was missing, or the read contained stop codons, out-of-frame junctions, or ambiguous translated residues. V3J clonotypes were defined as sequences sharing an identical inferred V gene, J gene, and CDR3 amino acid sequence. Percentage overlap between repertoires was computed as shared unique clonotypes divided by the size of the smaller repertoire. Repertoire richness was assessed with RTK rarefaction, the Chao1 estimator, and Recon v2.1 estimates of unobserved clonotypes. Generation probabilities were computed with OLGA for all TCRbeta clonotypes obtained by the gDNA method from several donors. TCRdb took over this immuneACCESS table, retaining in-frame rearrangements with V and J assigned. Such tables are incomplete; in checked studies, under half of the missing clones stem from an unresolved V gene, and the remainder is unexplained. That table supplies the V and J calls and clone size; D and trimming were determined from the DNA. The sample has around 640,000 clones on record, 96% of them singletons. About 0.11% of the sample belongs to the ten largest clones.

The investigation overall reported the following: Pairwise subsampling indicated that sequencing depth was expected to affect the degree of clonotype sharing among donors. Sharing across a few donors was observed for about 5% of naive CD4, less than 4% of naive CD8, over 2% of memory CD4, and around 0.4% of memory CD8 clonotypes. Even with the large sequencing depth, rarefaction of the sorted-subset datasets indicated that sequencing was incomplete. Larger estimated clonotype richness was generally found for naive subsets than for memory subsets. Clonotypes shared by all four sorted-subset donors showed higher generation probabilities than non-shared clonotypes. The small number of donors limited the genetic and exposure-history diversity represented. Sampling was limited to blood, and TCR repertoires in tissue likely differ from TCR repertoires in blood.

The rearrangement combines TRBV9 with TRBJ2-2, and TRBD2 aligns with 8 junction nucleotides. This TCR derives from a woman under 40 in good health. Material: naive CD8+ T cells sorted from blood. What the cell subset or site label conveys for this sample: CD45RA+CCR7+. CDR3 region: CASSASEASGWTGELFF. At the DNA level, the sequence is TGTGCCAGCAGCGCGAGCGAGGCTAGCGGGTGGACCGGGGAGCTGTTTTTT.